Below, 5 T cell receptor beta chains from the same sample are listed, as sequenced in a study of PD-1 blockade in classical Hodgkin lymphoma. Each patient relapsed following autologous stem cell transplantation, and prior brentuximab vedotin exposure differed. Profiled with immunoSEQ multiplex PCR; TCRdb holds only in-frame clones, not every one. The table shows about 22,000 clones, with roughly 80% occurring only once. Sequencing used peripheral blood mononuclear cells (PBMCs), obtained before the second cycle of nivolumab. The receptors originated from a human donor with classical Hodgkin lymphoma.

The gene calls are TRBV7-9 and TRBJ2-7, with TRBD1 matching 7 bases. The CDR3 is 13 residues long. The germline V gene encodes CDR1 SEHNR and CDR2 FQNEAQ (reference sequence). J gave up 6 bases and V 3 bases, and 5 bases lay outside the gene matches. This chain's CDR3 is CASSFYRGGEQYF. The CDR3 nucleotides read TGTGCCAGCAGCTTCTACAGGGGCGGCGAGCAGTACTTC.

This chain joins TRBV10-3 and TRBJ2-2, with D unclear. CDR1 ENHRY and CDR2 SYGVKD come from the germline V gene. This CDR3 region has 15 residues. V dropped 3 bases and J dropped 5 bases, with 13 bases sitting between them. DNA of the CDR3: TGTGCCATCAGTGATACTCCGAGTATGACCGGGGAGCTGTTTTTT. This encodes CAISDTPSMTGELFF.

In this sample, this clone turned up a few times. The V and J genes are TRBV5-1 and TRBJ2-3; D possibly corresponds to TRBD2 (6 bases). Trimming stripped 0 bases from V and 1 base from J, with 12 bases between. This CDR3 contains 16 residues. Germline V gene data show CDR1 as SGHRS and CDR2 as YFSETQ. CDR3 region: CASSLVAGRGTDTQYF. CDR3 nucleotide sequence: TGCGCCAGCAGCTTGGTGGCGGGACGGGGCACAGATACGCAGTATTTT.

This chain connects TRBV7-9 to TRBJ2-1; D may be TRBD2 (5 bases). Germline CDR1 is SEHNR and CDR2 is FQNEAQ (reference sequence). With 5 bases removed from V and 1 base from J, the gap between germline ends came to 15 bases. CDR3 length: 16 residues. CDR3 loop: CASSPRASGSYNEQFF. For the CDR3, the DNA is TGTGCCAGCAGCCCGAGGGCCAGTGGTTCCTACAATGAGCAGTTCTTC.

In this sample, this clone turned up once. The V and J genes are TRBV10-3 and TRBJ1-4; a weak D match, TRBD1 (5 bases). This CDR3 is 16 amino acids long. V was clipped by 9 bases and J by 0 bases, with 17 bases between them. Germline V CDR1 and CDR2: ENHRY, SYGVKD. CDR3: CAIGDDPLATNEKLFF. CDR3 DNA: TGTGCCATTGGGGACGATCCTCTTGCAACTAATGAAAAACTGTTTTTT.